Below are 2 T cell receptor beta chains sequenced from a single sample in a study of vaccination effects on CD4 cells after COVID-19. Culture proceeded for under twelve days, and CD4+ T cells were then isolated. Produced via immunoSEQ multiplex PCR; TCRdb's table is partial and in-frame only. The sample includes about 66,000 clones, 65% to 75% seen only once; the top ten take roughly 25%. These receptors' antigens are unknown. The sample here was CD4+ T cells from PBMCs cultured without peptide, taken before COVID-19 vaccination. Receptors originate from a human donor who had a prior SARS-CoV-2 infection.

This chain links TRBV4-1 with TRBJ1-1, with 8 positions matching TRBD1. With V trimmed by 3 bases and J by 1 base, 13 bases remained unmatched. The CDR3 is 18 residues long. Germline lookup yields CDR1 MGHRA and CDR2 YSYEKL. The CDR3 DNA follows: TGCGCCAGCAGCCATGGGTTACGGACAGGGCACCAGAACACTGAAGCTTTCTTT. Residues: CASSHGLRTGHQNTEAFF.

This clone turned up a few times. The V gene is TRBV4-1, the J gene TRBJ1-4; 7 nucleotides agree with TRBD1. The CDR3 extends over 14 amino acids. Germline V CDR1 and CDR2: MGHRA, YSYEKL. V shed 5 bases and J 5 bases; nucleotides not matched to a gene: 5. The CDR3 DNA reads TGCGCCAGCAGCGCAACACAGGGGAATGAAAAACTGTTTTTT. Translating it yields CASSATQGNEKLFF.